Listed here are 18 T cell receptor beta chains from one sample, sequenced in a study of T cell repertoires in cytomegalovirus infection. TCRdb re-called the reads with MiXCR, one entry per CDR3 protein. The sample lists almost 550,000 distinct CDR3 sequences, approximately 15% occurring once. The sample was CD8+ T cells from PBMCs. These receptors all stem from a human donor in good health (CMV status not recorded). Some clones in this sample may be carry-over from other donors' samples.

Ten or more counts support this clonotype. The CDR3 loop reads CASSLGIEVNEQFF. The CDR3 DNA follows: TGTGCCAGCAGCTTAGGAATTGAGGTCAATGAGCAGTTCTTC. The chain recombines TRBV7-8 with TRBJ2-1, with D uncertain. This CDR3 spans 14 amino acids. Between the trimmed V and J ends, which lost 1 base and 6 bases, there was a span of 10 bases. Germline V gene lookup returns CDR1 SGHVS and CDR2 FQNEAQ.

This clonotype has just a few counts. The V call is TRBV29-1, the J call TRBJ1-2, with 7 bases aligning to TRBD1. Germline V gene data show CDR1 as SQVTM and CDR2 as ANQGSEA. The CDR3 totals 13 residues. Unmatched junction bases numbered 7, after V lost 7 bases and J lost 2 bases. The CDR3 coding sequence is TGCAGCGCCGTGGCAGGGGGAAACTATGGCTACACCTTC. Translating it yields CSAVAGGNYGYTF.

This clonotype was recorded at least ten times. The V and J genes are TRBV20-1 and TRBJ2-5; 7 bases are a match to TRBD2. Germline CDR1 is DFQATT and CDR2 is SNEGSKA (reference sequence). The ends lost 4 bases at V and 2 bases at J; junction bases unmatched: 4. The CDR3 is made up of 13 amino acids. The CDR3 DNA follows: TGCAGTGCTACACTAGCGACACAAGAGACCCAGTACTTC. It yields the protein CSATLATQETQYF.

This chain joins TRBV19 and TRBJ2-2; D uncertain. The CDR3 length is 14 residues. Germline CDR1 LNHDA, CDR2 SQIVND (reference sequence). V was clipped by 8 bases and J by 1 base, with 11 bases between them. The CDR3, as DNA: TGTGCCAGTGAAAACTGGGAGAACACCGGGGAGCTGTTTTTT. It translates to CASENWENTGELFF.

There are many counts of this clonotype. J is TRBJ2-5 and V is TRBV29-1; D gene uncertain. CDR3 size: 12 residues. Trimming took off 3 bases at V and 2 bases at J, with 7 bases between the two ends. The germline gives CDR1 SQVTM, CDR2 ANQGSEA. CDR3 amino acids: CSVDGRQETQYF. DNA for the CDR3: TGCAGCGTTGACGGCAGACAAGAGACCCAGTACTTC.

This chain uses TRBV19 with TRBJ2-3, with 10 bases identical to TRBD2. The CDR3 is made up of 18 amino acids. V shed 0 bases, J shed 0 bases, and the junction held 6 bases outside the gene matches. Germline V lookup: CDR1 LNHDA, CDR2 SQIVND (reference sequence). The CDR3 DNA reads TGTGCCAGTAGTATAGATCACGGAGCGGGGGGGAGCACAGATACGCAGTATTTT. Translation gives CASSIDHGAGGSTDTQYF.

There are a few counts of this clonotype. The chain links TRBV6-8 to TRBJ2-7; TRBD2 is a possible D gene (5 bases). The CDR3 extends over 15 amino acids. Germline V gene data show CDR1 as MNHGY and CDR2 as SAAAGT. The V end lost 5 bases, the J end lost 3 bases, and 17 bases lay between the germline ends. CDR3 region: CASSRIHAEGYEQYF. The CDR3 DNA reads TGTGCCAGCAGTCGCATCCACGCAGAGGGCTACGAGCAGTACTTC.

This clonotype was seen only a few times. The chain combines TRBV19 with TRBJ2-1; D not resolved. Germline loops: CDR1 LNHDA, CDR2 SQIVND (reference sequence). The CDR3 loop spans 13 amino acids. V was pared by 3 bases and J by 8 bases, with 11 bases between. CDR3 bases: TGTGCCAGTAGTATTTGGGTGAACTATGAGCAGTTCTTC. It codes for CASSIWVNYEQFF. The entire variable domain, with the rest obtained from reference TRBV19 and TRBJ2-1, is as follows: DGGITQSPKYLFRKEGQNVTLSCEQNLNHDAMYWYRQDPGQGLRLIYYSQIVNDFQKGDIAEGYSVSREKKESFPLTVTSAQKNPTAFYLCASSIWVNYEQFFGPGTRLTVL.

This clonotype was detected ten times or more. The chain uses TRBV20-1 and TRBJ1-3; D not certain. V dropped 0 bases and J dropped 2 bases, with 8 bases sitting between them. This CDR3 region has 14 residues. Germline V CDR1 and CDR2: DFQATT, SNEGSKA (reference sequence). This CDR3 is CSARDIGTGNTIYF. CDR3 sequence (DNA): TGCAGTGCTAGAGATATTGGCACTGGAAACACCATATATTTT.

Only a few counts were recorded for this clonotype. The chain links TRBV19 to TRBJ1-1, with a tentative D call TRBD1 (5 bases). The germline V gene has CDR1 LNHDA and CDR2 SQIVND (reference sequence). This CDR3 comprises 13 residues. The germline V and J ends were trimmed by 7 bases and 4 bases, with 13 bases remaining between them. The CDR3 DNA reads as TGTGCCAGTACCAAGACTGGGGGCACTGAAGCTTTCTTT. Protein product: CASTKTGGTEAFF.

This clonotype has ten or more counts. V and J are TRBV11-2 and TRBJ2-2, with 9 positions matching TRBD1. V lost 3 bases and J lost 5; bases outside the gene matches: 7. The germline V gene encodes CDR1 SGHAT and CDR2 FQNNGV. There are 16 residues in the CDR3. The CDR3 here is CASSFFDRGNTGELFF. CDR3 nucleotides: TGTGCCAGCAGCTTTTTTGACAGGGGGAATACCGGGGAGCTGTTTTTT.

The V call is TRBV6-1, the J call TRBJ1-5; 8 bases align to TRBD1. Germline values: CDR1 MNHNS, CDR2 SASEGT. The CDR3 is 18 residues long. V shed 8 bases, J shed 4 bases, and the junction held 19 bases outside the gene matches. The CDR3 loop is CASFYSPGQVPPNQPQHF. CDR3 bases: TGTGCCAGCTTCTACTCGCCGGGACAGGTGCCGCCAAATCAGCCCCAGCATTTT.

This chain joins TRBV29-1 and TRBJ2-5, with D tentatively TRBD1 or TRBD2 (5 bases each). Germline V CDR1 and CDR2: SQVTM, ANQGSEA. With 5 bases removed from V and 4 bases from J, the gap between germline ends came to 17 bases. The CDR3 is made up of 14 amino acids. This CDR3 reads CSVWAVGEIETQYF. Here the CDR3 DNA reads TGCAGCGTTTGGGCGGTGGGGGAGATAGAGACCCAGTACTTC. Full variable domain (missing parts from reference TRBV29-1 and TRBJ2-5): SAVISQKPSRDICQRGTSLTIQCQVDSQVTMMFWYRQQPGQSLTLIATANQGSEATYESGFVIDKFPISRPNLTFSTLTVSNMSPEDSSIYLCSVWAVGEIETQYFGPGTRLLVL.

Concerning this clonotype: An end of the junction differs from the germline gene, which may be a read error. The chain carries TRBV4-1 and TRBJ1-1; D might be TRBD1 (6 bases). This CDR3 region has 12 residues. Germline CDR1 reads MGHRA; CDR2 reads YSYEKL. CDR3 DNA: TGTGCCAGCAGCCAGGCGGGGGCTGCGGCTTTCTTT. It specifies CASSQAGAAAFF.

This clonotype has at least ten counts. The chain recombines TRBV7-3 with TRBJ1-2; weak D call: TRBD1 (6 bases). The CDR3 has 15 residues. CDR1 is SGHTA and CDR2 is FQGTGA in the germline V gene. With 5 bases removed from V and 4 bases from J, the gap between germline ends came to 17 bases. The CDR3: CASSPPGAVLYGYTF. The CDR3 DNA reads as TGTGCCAGCAGCCCACCGGGGGCAGTCCTCTATGGCTACACCTTC. The variable domain in full, with the rest retrieved from reference TRBV7-3 and TRBJ1-2, is GAGVSQTPSNKVTEKGKYVELRCDPISGHTALYWYRQSLGQGPEFLIYFQGTGAADDSGLPNDRFFAVRPEGSVSTLKIQRTERGDSAVYLCASSPPGAVLYGYTFGSGTRLTVV.

The chain joins TRBV20-1 to TRBJ1-2; the match to TRBD1 covers 8 bases. This CDR3 contains 16 residues. The germline CDR1 and CDR2 sequences are DFQATT and SNEGSKA (reference sequence). The V and J ends lost 6 bases and 1 base, in that order; junction bases with no gene match: 13. The CDR3 DNA reads TGCAGTGCAGTGGGAGGCCGGGACAGGAGTAACTATGGCTACACCTTC. Its translation is CSAVGGRDRSNYGYTF.

This clonotype appeared a few times. The chain employs TRBV29-1 and TRBJ2-7; D is unclear. Germline CDR1 SQVTM, CDR2 ANQGSEA. The length of the CDR3 is 11 residues. The V gene lost 1 base and the J gene lost 7 bases, with 8 bases spanning the gap. CDR3 protein: CSVEGVGEQYF. The CDR3 nucleotides read TGCAGCGTTGAAGGGGTGGGGGAGCAGTACTTC.

This clonotype came up many times. This chain uses TRBV6-1 with TRBJ2-1, with 12 bases aligning to TRBD2. The CDR3 has 17 amino acids. J was trimmed by 5 bases and V by 5 bases; bases with no gene match: 10. Germline V gene lookup returns CDR1 MNHNS and CDR2 SASEGT. The CDR3 loop reads CASSLRLAGDTNNEQFF. The CDR3 DNA reads TGTGCCAGCAGTCTTCGACTAGCGGGGGATACAAACAATGAGCAGTTCTTC.